Following are 26 T cell receptor beta chains from one sample sequenced in a study of blood T cell repertoires in COVID-19. Sequencing was performed with immunoSEQ multiplex PCR; in TCRdb, only in-frame clones are kept and a portion is missing. The sample yields 140,000 to 150,000 clones, 75% to 90% seen once. The sequenced sample consisted of peripheral blood. Every receptor here comes from a man in his 70s who had recovered from COVID-19.

Comment on this clone: Other DNA sequences in the same sample also yield this CDR3. J is TRBJ2-1 and V is TRBV27; unclear D gene. The V gene's germline CDR1 is MNHEY and CDR2 SMNVEV (reference sequence). V lost 4 bases and J 0 bases, leaving 10 bases between the germline ends. This CDR3 region has 15 residues. The CDR3 is CASSSRLSSYNEQFF. CDR3 in DNA: TGTGCCAGCAGTTCCCGACTTAGCTCCTACAATGAGCAGTTCTTC.

This clone was recorded only once. This sequence joins TRBV6-6 and TRBJ1-5; tentative D call: TRBD1 (6 bases). Trimming took 2 bases from V and 5 from J, leaving 10 bases between them. The CDR3 extends over 14 amino acids. The germline CDR1 and CDR2 sequences are MNHNY and SVGAGI (reference sequence). Here the CDR3 reads CASSYDRRYQPQHF. DNA of the CDR3: TGTGCCAGCAGTTACGACAGGCGATATCAGCCCCAGCATTTT.

The J gene is TRBJ2-2, the V gene TRBV4-3; 10 bases agree with TRBD2. CDR1 LGHNA and CDR2 YSLEER come from the germline V gene. Trimming at V came to 1 base and at J to 1 base, leaving 3 bases not matched to a gene. The CDR3 consists of 17 residues. As DNA, the CDR3 is TGCGCCAGCAGCCAAGCTAGCGGGAGATGGAACACCGGGGAGCTGTTTTTT. This encodes CASSQASGRWNTGELFF.

V gene TRBV2 combines with J gene TRBJ2-7; TRBD2 is a possible D gene (5 bases). The CDR3 has 15 amino acids. The V gene's germline CDR1 is SNHLY and CDR2 FYNNEI. The V gene lost 2 bases and the J gene lost 5 bases, with 16 bases spanning the gap. In nucleotides, the CDR3 is TGTGCCAGCAGTGAATTCTTGGGAGTAACGAACGAGCAGTACTTC. This encodes CASSEFLGVTNEQYF.

The CDR3 sequence is CASSLTGLAGEQFF. CDR3 coding DNA: TGTGCCAGCAGCTTAACGGGACTAGCAGGTGAGCAGTTCTTC. The rearrangement links TRBV7-9 to TRBJ2-1; TRBD2 matches 9 bases. Germline CDR1 SEHNR, CDR2 FQNEAQ (reference sequence). The V and J ends lost 2 bases and 9 bases, in that order; junction bases with no gene match: 5. The CDR3 loop spans 14 amino acids.

The V call is TRBV7-2, the J call TRBJ2-7, with TRBD2 matching 14 bases. The CDR3 runs 16 residues. With 5 bases clipped from V and 4 bases from J, the junction kept 7 bases outside the gene matches. Germline lookup yields CDR1 SGHTA and CDR2 FQGNSA. This CDR3 reads CASSPPGLAGEYEQYF. In DNA form, the CDR3 reads TGTGCCAGCAGCCCTCCGGGACTAGCGGGAGAGTACGAGCAGTACTTC.

CDR3 DNA: TGTGCCAGCAGTTATTACGACAGGGCTTCCTACGAGCAGTACTTC. Its protein product is CASSYYDRASYEQYF. The J gene is TRBJ2-7, the V gene TRBV6-5; TRBD1 agrees at 7 bases. Germline-derived CDR1 and CDR2 are MNHEY and SVGAGI. V lost 3 bases to trimming and J lost 1 base; unmatched junction nucleotides: 6. The CDR3 length is 15 residues.

This clone came up once. V usage is TRBV9 and J usage is TRBJ2-2; TRBD1 agrees at 12 bases. The junction had 8 bases not matched to a gene; V was cut back by 1 base and J by 7 bases. Germline loops: CDR1 SGDLS, CDR2 YYNGEE. CDR3 size: 17 residues. The CDR3 sequence: CASSVTGTGGRDGELFF. The CDR3 DNA follows: TGTGCCAGCAGCGTAACCGGGACAGGGGGCCGTGACGGGGAGCTGTTTTTT.

V gene TRBV5-1 combines with J gene TRBJ1-1, with unresolved D. V was cut by 4 bases and J by 1 base, with 8 bases left in between. CDR1 and CDR2 (germline): SGHRS, YFSETQ. The CDR3 contains 13 residues. This chain's CDR3 is CASSRSGNTEAFF. DNA of the CDR3: TGCGCCAGCAGCCGCTCCGGGAACACTGAAGCTTTCTTT.

The chain is built from TRBV9 and TRBJ2-3; 16 bases are a match to TRBD2. The CDR3 runs 18 residues. Per germline, CDR1 SGDLS and CDR2 YYNGEE. The V and J ends lost 0 bases and 4 bases, in that order; junction bases with no gene match: 5. The CDR3 bases are TGTGCCAGCAGCGTAGGATGGGGGACTAGCGGGAGGGCAGATACGCAGTATTTT. The encoded protein is CASSVGWGTSGRADTQYF.

The J gene is TRBJ2-3, the V gene TRBV9; 10 positions match TRBD1. Trimming removed 0 bases from V and 3 bases from J; junction bases left unmatched: 1. Germline CDR1 is SGDLS and CDR2 is YYNGEE. There are 15 residues in the CDR3. This CDR3 is CASSVGQGATDTQYF. DNA of the CDR3: TGTGCCAGCAGCGTAGGACAGGGGGCTACAGATACGCAGTATTTT.

The genes are TRBV3-1 (or the pseudogene TRBV3-2) and TRBJ2-3, with TRBD2 matching 10 bases. Trimming took 5 bases from V and 3 from J; bases not matched to a gene: 5. CDR1 is LGHDT, CDR2 YNNKEL, per germline (reference sequence). CDR3 length equals 15 residues. In DNA form, the CDR3 reads TGTGCCAGCAGCGCCCTAGCGGGAGTTACAGATACGCAGTATTTT. Translated: CASSALAGVTDTQYF.

This clone was counted a single time. The V gene is TRBV28, the J gene TRBJ1-4; 10 bases align to TRBD1. The germline V gene has CDR1 MDHEN and CDR2 SYDVKM. Trimming at V came to 6 bases and at J to 5 bases, leaving 3 bases not matched to a gene. The CDR3 extends over 14 amino acids. CDR3 in DNA: TGTGCCAGCAGCGGGACAGGGGTGAATGAAAAACTGTTTTTT. It specifies CASSGTGVNEKLFF.

This clone was counted only a few times. V usage is TRBV7-8 and J usage is TRBJ2-2; TRBD1 is a possible D gene (6 bases). The germline gives CDR1 SGHVS, CDR2 FQNEAQ. Trimming shortened V by 7 bases and J by 4 bases, and 10 bases separated the two germline ends. The CDR3 totals 13 residues. CDR3 nucleotides: TGTGCCAGCACCCTAGGGGGCACCGGGGAGCTGTTTTTT. As protein: CASTLGGTGELFF. Using reference TRBV7-8 and TRBJ2-2 for the parts outside the CDR3, the full variable domain is GAGVSQSPRYKVAKRGQDVALRCDPISGHVSLFWYQQALGQGPEFLTYFQNEAQLDKSGLPSDRFFAERPEGSVSTLKIQRTQQEDSAVYLCASTLGGTGELFFGEGSRLTVL.

This clone occurred once. The chain uses TRBV19 and TRBJ2-3; the D gene is possibly TRBD1 (6 bases). Germline-derived CDR1 and CDR2 are LNHDA and SQIVND (reference sequence). The V end was cut by 6 bases, the J end by 5 bases, with 18 bases between. The CDR3 length is 15 residues. The CDR3 sequence: CASRPQGALRDTQYF. The CDR3 DNA sequence: TGTGCCAGTAGGCCACAGGGAGCCCTGAGAGATACGCAGTATTTT. Complete variable domain (other parts from reference TRBV19 and TRBJ2-3): DGGITQSPKYLFRKEGQNVTLSCEQNLNHDAMYWYRQDPGQGLRLIYYSQIVNDFQKGDIAEGYSVSREKKESFPLTVTSAQKNPTAFYLCASRPQGALRDTQYFGPGTRLTVL.

V is TRBV11-2 and J is TRBJ2-1; 13 positions agree with TRBD2. Trimming at V came to 1 base and at J to 0 bases, leaving 6 bases not matched to a gene. Germline lookup yields CDR1 SGHAT and CDR2 FQNNGV. This CDR3 comprises 19 residues. The CDR3 nucleotides read TGTGCCAGCAGCTTAGGACTAGCGGGAGGCTACAGCTCCTACAATGAGCAGTTCTTC. It is translated as CASSLGLAGGYSSYNEQFF.

The chain links TRBV3-1 (or the pseudogene TRBV3-2) to TRBJ1-1, with TRBD1 identical over 8 bases. From germline, CDR1 is LGHDT and CDR2 YNNKEL (reference sequence). Germline trimming cut 4 bases from V and 6 bases from J; bases unmatched to any gene: 22. This CDR3 has 19 amino acids. CDR3: CASSPSHRTGKSLFAEAFF. Here the CDR3 DNA reads TGTGCCAGCAGCCCTTCACACCGGACAGGGAAGAGTTTATTCGCTGAAGCTTTCTTT.

The chain links TRBV7-2 to TRBJ2-5; possibly TRBD1 for D (5 bases). The CDR3 sequence is 13 residues long. Germline V gives CDR1 SGHTA, CDR2 FQGNSA. The V gene lost 5 bases and the J gene lost 1 base, with 8 bases spanning the gap. The CDR3 coding sequence is TGTGCCAGCAGCGGCAGGGTCCAAGAGACCCAGTACTTC. Protein product: CASSGRVQETQYF.

This clone has more than one count but fewer than ten. This chain uses TRBV19 with TRBJ2-4; D uncertain. Germline-derived CDR1 and CDR2 are LNHDA and SQIVND (reference sequence). CDR3 length: 11 residues. V was trimmed by 3 bases and J by 8 bases, leaving 5 bases between them. The DNA of the CDR3 is TGTGCCAGTAGTATGGCGGACATTCAGTACTTC. Protein product: CASSMADIQYF.

The genes are TRBV27 and TRBJ1-5, with D uncertain. Germline values: CDR1 MNHEY, CDR2 SMNVEV (reference sequence). V lost 0 bases and J lost 1, with 4 bases in between. This CDR3 comprises 14 residues. Here the CDR3 reads CASSLSRSNQPQHF. Here the CDR3 DNA reads TGTGCCAGCAGTTTATCGAGAAGCAATCAGCCCCAGCATTTT.

V usage is TRBV11-2 and J usage is TRBJ2-1; TRBD2 might be the D (6 bases). V lost 5 bases and J lost 4, with 15 bases in between. The CDR3 runs 15 residues. Per the germline V gene, CDR1 is SGHAT and CDR2 is FQNNGV. The CDR3 nucleotides read TGTGCCAGCAGCCAAGGAGCGGGTTTATACAATGAGCAGTTCTTC. It encodes CASSQGAGLYNEQFF.

This chain uses TRBV7-2 with TRBJ1-1, with D maybe TRBD1 (6 bases). The CDR3 has 13 amino acids. V lost 8 bases to trimming and J lost 4 bases, with 14 bases between them. The germline CDR1 and CDR2 sequences are SGHTA and FQGNSA. The CDR3 sequence is CASRPQGGTEAFF. In DNA, the CDR3 is TGTGCCAGCCGGCCACAGGGTGGCACTGAAGCTTTCTTT.

The chain has TRBV3-1 (or the pseudogene TRBV3-2) and TRBJ2-5, with a possible D match to TRBD2 (6 bases). The V gene lost 1 base and the J gene lost 7 bases, with 10 bases spanning the gap. The CDR3 contains 13 residues. Germline lookup yields CDR1 LGHDT and CDR2 YNNKEL (reference sequence). The chain's CDR3 is CASSQAGVGTQYF. The DNA of the CDR3 is TGTGCCAGCAGCCAAGCGGGAGTGGGGACCCAGTACTTC.

The genes are TRBV30 and TRBJ1-3; D gene ambiguous. The length of the CDR3 is 13 residues. Germline CDR1 is GTSNPN and CDR2 is SVGIG (reference sequence). V gave up 0 bases and J gave up 1 base, with 4 bases separating them. In nucleotides, the CDR3 is TGTGCCTGGAGTGTACAGTCTGGAAACACCATATATTTT. Translation: CAWSVQSGNTIYF.

The rearrangement joins TRBV29-1 to TRBJ1-2; 10 nucleotides match TRBD1. Germline CDR1 SQVTM, CDR2 ANQGSEA. This CDR3 has 13 residues. After removal of 8 bases from V and 7 bases from J, the junction contained 10 bases not matched to a gene. CDR3 residues: CSYSDRGLGGYTF. The CDR3 DNA is TGCAGCTATTCGGACAGGGGGTTAGGTGGCTACACCTTC.

This clone was counted between two and nine times. J is TRBJ2-3 and V is TRBV12-3 or TRBV12-4; D is uncertain. V was cut by 5 bases and J by 6 bases, with 6 bases left in between. The CDR3 loop spans 11 amino acids. CDR3 residues: CASSPRDTQYF. As DNA, the CDR3 is TGTGCCAGCAGTCCCCGGGATACGCAGTATTTT.